This T cell receptor (beta chain) was captured by sequencing in a study of cytomegalovirus exposure and HLA in healthy donors. Researchers ran the PCR with 60 Vbeta and 13 Jbeta primers. As originally analysed: There were around 80 million unique TCR beta chains by a later count, and about 11 million of them were shared. Using immunoSEQ multiplex PCR, the repertoire was profiled, and TCRdb retains in-frame clones only, with some absent. V, J and clone size are those of that table, while D and trimming were read from the DNA. Its table records 100,000 to 150,000 clones. Trimming took 3 bases from V and 4 from J; bases not matched to a gene: 4. Germline V gene lookup returns CDR1 SGHRS and CDR2 YFSETQ. The CDR3 is 15 residues long.

This TCR derives from a man aged 35 to 55 in good health and CMV-seronegative. V is TRBV5-1 and J is TRBJ2-7; 13 bases match TRBD2. Sequencing used PBMCs. In nucleotides, the CDR3 is TGCGCCAGCAGCTCCGGGACTAGCGGGAATTACGAGCAGTACTTC. Translated, it gives CASSSGTSGNYEQYF.